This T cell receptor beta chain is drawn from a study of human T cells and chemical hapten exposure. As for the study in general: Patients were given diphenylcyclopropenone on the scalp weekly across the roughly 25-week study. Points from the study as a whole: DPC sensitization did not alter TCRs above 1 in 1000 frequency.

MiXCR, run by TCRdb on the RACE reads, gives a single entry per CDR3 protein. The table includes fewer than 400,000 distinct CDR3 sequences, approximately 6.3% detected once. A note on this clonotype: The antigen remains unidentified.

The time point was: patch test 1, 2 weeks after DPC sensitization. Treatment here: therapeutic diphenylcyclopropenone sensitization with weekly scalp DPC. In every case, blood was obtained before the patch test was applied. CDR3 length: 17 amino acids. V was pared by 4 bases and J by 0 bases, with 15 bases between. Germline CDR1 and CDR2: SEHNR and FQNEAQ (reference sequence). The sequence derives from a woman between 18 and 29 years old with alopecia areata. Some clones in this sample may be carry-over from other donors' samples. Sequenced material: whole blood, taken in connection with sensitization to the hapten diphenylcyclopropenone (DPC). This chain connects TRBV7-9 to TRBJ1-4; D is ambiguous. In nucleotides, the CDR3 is TGTGCCAGCAGCTCCACCCAGGTGGCAGCAACTAATGAAAAACTGTTTTTT. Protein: CASSSTQVAATNEKLFF.